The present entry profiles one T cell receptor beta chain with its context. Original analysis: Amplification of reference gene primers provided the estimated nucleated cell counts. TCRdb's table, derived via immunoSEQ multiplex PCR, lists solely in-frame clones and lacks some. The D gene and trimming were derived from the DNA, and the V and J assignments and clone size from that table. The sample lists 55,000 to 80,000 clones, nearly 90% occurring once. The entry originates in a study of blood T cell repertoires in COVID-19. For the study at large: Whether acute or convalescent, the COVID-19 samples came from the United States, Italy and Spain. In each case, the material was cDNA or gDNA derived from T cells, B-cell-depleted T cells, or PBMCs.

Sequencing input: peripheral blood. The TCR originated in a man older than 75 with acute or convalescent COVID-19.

CDR3 protein: CASSEQGANQPQHF. The CDR3 DNA follows: TGTGCCAGCTCAGAACAGGGGGCTAATCAGCCCCAGCATTTT. The chain carries TRBV18 and TRBJ1-5; 9 nucleotides agree with TRBD1. Germline-derived CDR1 and CDR2 are KGHSH and LQKENI. The CDR3 is 14 residues long. The junction had 3 bases not matched to a gene; V was cut back by 5 bases and J by 4 bases.